The present TCR beta chain was sequenced within a study of blood T cells in healthy people across ages. For the study at large: Template switching retrieved approximately one barcoded beta molecule for each two T cells. Study-level results: PBMCs that were unsorted prevented a conclusive naive versus antigen-experienced comparison.

Germline V gene sequence: CDR1 SGHTA, CDR2 FQGNSA. V dropped 1 base and J dropped 7 bases, with 7 bases sitting between them. The CDR3 runs 12 residues. Next came a second PCR, run for 7 to 11 cycles, which used a sample-barcoded 5' primer along with a J-beta primer mix. MiXCR, run by TCRdb on the 5' RACE reads, gives a single entry per CDR3 protein. The sample records about a million distinct CDR3 sequences, approximately 50% being singletons. On this clonotype itself: The antigen remains unidentified.

The specimen was blood. The gene calls are TRBV7-2 and TRBJ1-2; D remains unclear. The sequence came from an older woman in good health. The CDR3 sequence is CASSLGYGGYTF. In nucleotides, the CDR3 is TGTGCCAGCAGCTTAGGTTACGGTGGCTACACCTTC.